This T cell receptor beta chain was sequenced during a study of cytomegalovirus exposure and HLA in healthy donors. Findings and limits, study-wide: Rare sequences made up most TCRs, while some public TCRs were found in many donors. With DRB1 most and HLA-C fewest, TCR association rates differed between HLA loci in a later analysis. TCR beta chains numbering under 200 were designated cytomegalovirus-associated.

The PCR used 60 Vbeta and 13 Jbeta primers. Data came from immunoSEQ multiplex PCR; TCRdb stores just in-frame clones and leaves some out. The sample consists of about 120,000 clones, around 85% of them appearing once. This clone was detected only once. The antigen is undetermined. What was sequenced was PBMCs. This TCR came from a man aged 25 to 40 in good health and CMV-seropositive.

CDR3 protein: CASSPRQGRTEAFF. CDR3 coding DNA: TGTGCCAGCAGCCCCAGGCAGGGTCGGACTGAAGCTTTCTTT. The chain joins TRBV11-3 to TRBJ1-1; TRBD1 is a possible D gene (5 bases). Germline V CDR1 and CDR2: SGHNT, YENEEA. The CDR3 covers 14 residues. Trimming removed 5 bases from V and 5 bases from J, with 15 bases in between. Using reference TRBV11-3 and TRBJ1-1 for the parts outside the CDR3, the full variable domain is EAGVVQSPRYKIIEKKQPVAFWCNPISGHNTLYWYLQNLGQGPELLIRYENEEAVDDSQLPKDRFSAERLKGVDSTLKIQPAELGDSAVYLCASSPRQGRTEAFFGQGTRLTVV.